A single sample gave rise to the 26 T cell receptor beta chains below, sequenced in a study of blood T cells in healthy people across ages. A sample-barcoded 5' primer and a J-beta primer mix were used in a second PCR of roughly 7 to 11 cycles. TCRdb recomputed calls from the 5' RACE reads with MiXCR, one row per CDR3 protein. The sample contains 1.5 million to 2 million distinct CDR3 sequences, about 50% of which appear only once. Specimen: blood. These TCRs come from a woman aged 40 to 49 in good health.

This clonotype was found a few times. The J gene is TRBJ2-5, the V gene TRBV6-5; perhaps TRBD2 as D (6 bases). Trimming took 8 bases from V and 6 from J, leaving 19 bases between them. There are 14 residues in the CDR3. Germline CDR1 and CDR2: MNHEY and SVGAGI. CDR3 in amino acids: CASRWAGTQQTQYF. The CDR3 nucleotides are TGTGCCAGCCGTTGGGCGGGGACCCAGCAGACCCAGTACTTC.

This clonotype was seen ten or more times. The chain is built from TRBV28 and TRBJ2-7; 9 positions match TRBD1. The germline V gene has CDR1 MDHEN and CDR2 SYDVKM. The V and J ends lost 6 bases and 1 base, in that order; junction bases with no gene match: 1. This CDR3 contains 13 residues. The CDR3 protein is CASRGQGSYEQYF. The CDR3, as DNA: TGTGCCAGCAGGGGACAGGGTTCCTACGAGCAGTACTTC.

The CDR3 DNA reads TGTGCCAGCAGTTTATGGGGGGTCGGGGAGGGCAATGAGCAGTTCTTC. It encodes CASSLWGVGEGNEQFF. The V and J genes are TRBV27 and TRBJ2-1, with 7 positions matching TRBD2. The CDR3 has 16 residues. J gave up 6 bases and V 1 base, and 9 bases lay outside the gene matches. From germline, CDR1 is MNHEY and CDR2 SMNVEV (reference sequence).

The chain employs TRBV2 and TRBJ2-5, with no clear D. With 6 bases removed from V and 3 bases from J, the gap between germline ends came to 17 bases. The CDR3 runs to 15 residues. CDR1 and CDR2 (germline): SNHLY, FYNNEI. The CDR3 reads CASRPWTAGEETQYF. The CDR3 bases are TGTGCCAGCAGGCCTTGGACGGCCGGCGAAGAGACCCAGTACTTC. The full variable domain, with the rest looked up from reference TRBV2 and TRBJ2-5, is EPEVTQTPSHQVTQMGQEVILRCVPISNHLYFYWYRQILGQKVEFLVSFYNNEISEKSEIFDDQFSVERPDGSNFTLKIRSTKLEDSAMYFCASRPWTAGEETQYFGPGTRLLVL.

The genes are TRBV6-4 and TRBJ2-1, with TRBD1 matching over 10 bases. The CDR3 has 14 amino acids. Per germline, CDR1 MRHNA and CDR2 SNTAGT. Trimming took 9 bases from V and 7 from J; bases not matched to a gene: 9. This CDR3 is CARRDRGTANEQFF. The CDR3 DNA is TGTGCCAGAAGGGACAGGGGAACAGCTAATGAGCAGTTCTTC.

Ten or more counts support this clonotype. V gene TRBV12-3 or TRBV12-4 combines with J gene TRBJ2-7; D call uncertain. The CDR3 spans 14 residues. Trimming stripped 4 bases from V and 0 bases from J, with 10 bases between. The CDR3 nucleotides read TGTGCCAGCAGTTCTTACTTGAGCTCCTACGAGCAGTACTTC. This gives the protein CASSSYLSSYEQYF.

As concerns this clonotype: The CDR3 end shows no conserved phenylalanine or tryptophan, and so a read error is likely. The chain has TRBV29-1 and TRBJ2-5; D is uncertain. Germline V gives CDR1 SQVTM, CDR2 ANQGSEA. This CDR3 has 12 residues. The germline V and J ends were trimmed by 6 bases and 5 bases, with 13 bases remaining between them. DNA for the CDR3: TGCAGCGTCCCGGGTACAAGGGAGACCCAGTACCTC. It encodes CSVPGTRETQYL.

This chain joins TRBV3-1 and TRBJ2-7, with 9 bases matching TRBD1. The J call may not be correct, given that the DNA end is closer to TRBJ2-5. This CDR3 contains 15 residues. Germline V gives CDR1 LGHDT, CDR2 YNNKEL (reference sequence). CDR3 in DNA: TGTGCCAGCAGCCAACCGGGACAGGGTTTAGTGACCCAGTACTTC. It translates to CASSQPGQGLVTQYF.

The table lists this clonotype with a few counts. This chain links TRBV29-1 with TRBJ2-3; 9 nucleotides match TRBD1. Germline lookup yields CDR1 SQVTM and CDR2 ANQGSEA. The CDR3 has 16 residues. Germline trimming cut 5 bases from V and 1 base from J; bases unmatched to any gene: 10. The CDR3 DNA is TGCAGCGTTTCAGAGCGACAGGGGGTAGGCACAGATACGCAGTATTTT. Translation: CSVSERQGVGTDTQYF.

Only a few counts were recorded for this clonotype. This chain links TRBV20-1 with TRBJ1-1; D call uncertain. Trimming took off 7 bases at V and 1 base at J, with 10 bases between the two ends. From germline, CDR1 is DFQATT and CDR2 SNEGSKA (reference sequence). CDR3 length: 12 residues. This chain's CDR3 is CSVSGRNTEAFF. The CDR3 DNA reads TGCAGTGTTTCGGGGAGGAACACTGAAGCTTTCTTT.

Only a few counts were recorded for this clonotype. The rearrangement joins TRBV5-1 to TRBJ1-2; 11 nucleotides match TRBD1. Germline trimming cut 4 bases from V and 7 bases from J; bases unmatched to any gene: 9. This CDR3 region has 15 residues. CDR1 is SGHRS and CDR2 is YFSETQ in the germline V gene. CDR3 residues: CASSHNPGQGAGYTF. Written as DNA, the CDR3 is TGCGCCAGCAGCCATAATCCCGGACAGGGGGCTGGCTACACCTTC. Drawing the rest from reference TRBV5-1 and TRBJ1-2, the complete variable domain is KAGVTQTPRYLIKTRGQQVTLSCSPISGHRSVSWYQQTPGQGLQFLFEYFSETQRNKGNFPGRFSGRQFSNSRSEMNVSTLELGDSALYLCASSHNPGQGAGYTFGSGTRLTVV.

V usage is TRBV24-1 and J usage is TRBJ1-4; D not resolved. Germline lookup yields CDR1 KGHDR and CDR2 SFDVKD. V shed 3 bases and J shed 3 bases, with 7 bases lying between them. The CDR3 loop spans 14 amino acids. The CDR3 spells CATSDPASNEKLFF. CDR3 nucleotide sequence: TGTGCCACCAGTGATCCAGCGTCTAATGAAAAACTGTTTTTT.

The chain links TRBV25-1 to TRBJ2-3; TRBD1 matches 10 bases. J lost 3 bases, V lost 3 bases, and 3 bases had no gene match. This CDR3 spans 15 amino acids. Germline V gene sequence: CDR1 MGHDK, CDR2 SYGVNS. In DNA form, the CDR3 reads TGTGCCAGCAGTGACGGGACAGGGGAGACAGATACGCAGTATTTT. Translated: CASSDGTGETDTQYF.

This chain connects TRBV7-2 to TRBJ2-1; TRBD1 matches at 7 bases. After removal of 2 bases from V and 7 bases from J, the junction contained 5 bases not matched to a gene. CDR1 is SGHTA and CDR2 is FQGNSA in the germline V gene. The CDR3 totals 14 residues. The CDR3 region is CASSLMDRTNEQFF. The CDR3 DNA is TGTGCCAGCAGCTTAATGGACAGGACGAATGAGCAGTTCTTC.

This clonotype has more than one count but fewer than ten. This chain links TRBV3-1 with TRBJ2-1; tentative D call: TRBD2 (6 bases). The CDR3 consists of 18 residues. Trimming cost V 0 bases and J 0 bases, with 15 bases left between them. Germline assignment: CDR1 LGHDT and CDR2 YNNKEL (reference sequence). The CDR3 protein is CASSQDRLAPNSYNEQFF. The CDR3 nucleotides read TGTGCCAGCAGCCAAGATCGGCTAGCGCCGAACTCCTACAATGAGCAGTTCTTC.

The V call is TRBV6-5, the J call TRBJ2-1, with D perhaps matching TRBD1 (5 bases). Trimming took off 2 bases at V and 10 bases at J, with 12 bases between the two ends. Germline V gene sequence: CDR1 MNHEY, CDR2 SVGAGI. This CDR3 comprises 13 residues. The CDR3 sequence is CASSYPGWGEQFF. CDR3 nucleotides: TGTGCCAGCAGTTACCCCGGTTGGGGCGAGCAGTTCTTC.

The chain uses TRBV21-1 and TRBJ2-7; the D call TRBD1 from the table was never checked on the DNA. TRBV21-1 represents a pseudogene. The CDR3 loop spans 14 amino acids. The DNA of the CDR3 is TGTGCCAGCAGCAAAGGTCCAGGGGGCCGCGAGCAGTACTTC. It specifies CASSKGPGGREQYF.

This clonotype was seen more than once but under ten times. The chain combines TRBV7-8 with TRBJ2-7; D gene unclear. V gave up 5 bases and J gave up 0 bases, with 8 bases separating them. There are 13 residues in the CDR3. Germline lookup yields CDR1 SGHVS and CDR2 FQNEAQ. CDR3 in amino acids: CASSMHSSYEQYF. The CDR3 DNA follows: TGTGCCAGCAGCATGCACAGCTCCTACGAGCAGTACTTC.

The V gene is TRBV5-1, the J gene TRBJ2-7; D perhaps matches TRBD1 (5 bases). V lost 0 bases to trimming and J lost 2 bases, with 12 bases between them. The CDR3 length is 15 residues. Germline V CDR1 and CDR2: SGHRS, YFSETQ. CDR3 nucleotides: TGCGCCAGCAGCTTGGACAGGTCTTTTACCTACGAGCAGTACTTC. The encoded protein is CASSLDRSFTYEQYF.

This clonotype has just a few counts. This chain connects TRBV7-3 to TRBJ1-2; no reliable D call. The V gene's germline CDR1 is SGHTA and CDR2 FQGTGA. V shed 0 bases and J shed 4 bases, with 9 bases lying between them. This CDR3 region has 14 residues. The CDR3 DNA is TGTGCCAGCAGCTTAACTGGCAGTCGCTATGGCTACACCTTC. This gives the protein CASSLTGSRYGYTF. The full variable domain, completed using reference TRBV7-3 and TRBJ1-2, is GAGVSQTPSNKVTEKGKYVELRCDPISGHTALYWYRQSLGQGPEFLIYFQGTGAADDSGLPNDRFFAVRPEGSVSTLKIQRTERGDSAVYLCASSLTGSRYGYTFGSGTRLTVV.

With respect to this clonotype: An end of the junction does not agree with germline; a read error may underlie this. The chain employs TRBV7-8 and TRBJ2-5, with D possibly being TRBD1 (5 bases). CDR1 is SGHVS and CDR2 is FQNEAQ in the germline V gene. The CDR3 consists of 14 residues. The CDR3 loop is CASNLQGTQEIQYF. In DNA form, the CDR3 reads TGTGCCAGCAACCTCCAGGGCACTCAAGAGATCCAGTACTTC.

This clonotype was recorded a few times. The CDR3 DNA sequence: TGTGCCACCAGCCGGGGGCCGCTGGAGACCCAGTACTTC. Translating it yields CATSRGPLETQYF. V and J are TRBV12-3 or TRBV12-4 and TRBJ2-5; either TRBD1 or TRBD2 may supply D (6 bases each). This CDR3 is 13 amino acids long. V gave up 10 bases and J gave up 5 bases, with 17 bases separating them.

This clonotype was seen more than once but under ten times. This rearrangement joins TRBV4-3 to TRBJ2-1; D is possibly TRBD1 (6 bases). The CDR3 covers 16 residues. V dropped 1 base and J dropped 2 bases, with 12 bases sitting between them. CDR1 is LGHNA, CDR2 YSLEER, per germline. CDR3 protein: CASSQGTGPPYNEQFF. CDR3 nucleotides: TGCGCCAGCAGCCAAGGAACAGGGCCACCCTACAATGAGCAGTTCTTC.

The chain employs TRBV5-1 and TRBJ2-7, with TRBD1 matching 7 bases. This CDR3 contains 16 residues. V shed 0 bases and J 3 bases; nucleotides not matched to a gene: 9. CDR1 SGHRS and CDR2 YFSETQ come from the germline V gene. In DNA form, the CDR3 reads TGCGCCAGCAGCTTGGTAGGGGGCTCATTCGACTACGAGCAGTACTTC. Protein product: CASSLVGGSFDYEQYF. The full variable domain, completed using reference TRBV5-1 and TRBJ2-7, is KAGVTQTPRYLIKTRGQQVTLSCSPISGHRSVSWYQQTPGQGLQFLFEYFSETQRNKGNFPGRFSGRQFSNSRSEMNVSTLELGDSALYLCASSLVGGSFDYEQYFGPGTRLTVT.

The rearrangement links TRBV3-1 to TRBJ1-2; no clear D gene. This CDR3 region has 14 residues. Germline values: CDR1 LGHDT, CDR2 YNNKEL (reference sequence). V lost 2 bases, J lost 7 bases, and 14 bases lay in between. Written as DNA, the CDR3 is TGTGCCAGCAGCCAACAGTTCTCCATGGGTGGCTACACCTTC. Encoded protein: CASSQQFSMGGYTF.

CDR3 bases: TGTGCCAGCAGTTACATCGCTATTGGAACAGATACGCAGTATTTT. This sequence encodes CASSYIAIGTDTQYF. This chain uses TRBV6-2 or TRBV6-3 with TRBJ2-3; D is unclear. CDR1 MNHEY and CDR2 SVGEGT come from the germline V gene. V lost 2 bases, J lost 3 bases, and 12 bases lay in between. This CDR3 has 15 residues.